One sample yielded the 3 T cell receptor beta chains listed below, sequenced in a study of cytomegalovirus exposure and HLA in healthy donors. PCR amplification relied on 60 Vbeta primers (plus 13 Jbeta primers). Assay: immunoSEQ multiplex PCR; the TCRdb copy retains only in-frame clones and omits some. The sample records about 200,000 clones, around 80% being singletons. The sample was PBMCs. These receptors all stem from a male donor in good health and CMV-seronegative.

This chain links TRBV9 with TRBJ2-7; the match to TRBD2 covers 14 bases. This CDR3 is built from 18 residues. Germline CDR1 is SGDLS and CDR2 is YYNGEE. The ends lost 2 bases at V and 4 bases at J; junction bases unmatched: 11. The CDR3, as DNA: TGTGCCAGCAGCGTCGGGACTAGCGGGGGCCGGAAGGTATACGAGCAGTACTTC. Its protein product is CASSVGTSGGRKVYEQYF. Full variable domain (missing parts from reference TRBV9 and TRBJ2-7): DSGVTQTPKHLITATGQRVTLRCSPRSGDLSVYWYQQSLDQGLQFLIQYYNGEERAKGNILERFSAQQFPDLHSELNLSSLELGDSALYFCASSVGTSGGRKVYEQYFGPGTRLTVT.

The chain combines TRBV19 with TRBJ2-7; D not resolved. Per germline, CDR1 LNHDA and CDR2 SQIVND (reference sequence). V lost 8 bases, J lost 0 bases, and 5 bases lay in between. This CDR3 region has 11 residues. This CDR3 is CASENSYEQYF. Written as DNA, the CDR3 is TGTGCCAGTGAGAACTCCTACGAGCAGTACTTC.

CDR3 bases: TGTGCCAGCACCGAAAGCGGGAGTACTTACAATGAGCAGTTCTTC. This codes for CASTESGSTYNEQFF. The V gene is TRBV27, the J gene TRBJ2-1; TRBD2 matches 8 bases. CDR3 length: 15 residues. The germline CDR1 and CDR2 sequences are MNHEY and SMNVEV (reference sequence). V was pared by 7 bases and J by 4 bases, with 9 bases of the junction left unmatched.